Shown below are 8 T cell receptor beta chains from a single sample sequenced in a study of T-cell memory formation after mild COVID-19. TCRdb reprocessed the 5' RACE reads with MiXCR, giving one entry per CDR3 protein. Among about 320,000 distinct CDR3 sequences, about 13% were seen once, and the ten largest hold around 23%. Sequencing used PBMCs or a T cell subset sorted from them (not recorded which). The receptors come from a man aged 18-30 years who had mild COVID-19 (a few samples of this study predate the infection). Cell type and time point are not known.

The table lists this clonotype with a few counts. The DNA of the CDR3 is TGTGCCAGCAGTGCTGTGGAAGCTGGGGCCAACGTCCTGACTTTC. This codes for CASSAVEAGANVLTF. The chain employs TRBV2 and TRBJ2-6; the D is unclear. V shed 4 bases and J shed 2 bases, with 9 bases lying between them. This CDR3 spans 15 amino acids. Germline CDR1 SNHLY, CDR2 FYNNEI.

The chain recombines TRBV4-3 with TRBJ2-4; D is tentatively TRBD1 or TRBD2 (5 bases each). CDR1 is LGHNA and CDR2 is YSLEER in the germline V gene. Trimming removed 0 bases at V and 7 bases at J, with 13 bases between. The CDR3 consists of 15 residues. The CDR3 sequence: CASSQDGATKNIQYF. CDR3 in DNA: TGCGCCAGCAGCCAAGACGGGGCCACGAAGAACATTCAGTACTTC.

The chain employs TRBV7-2 and TRBJ2-2; D is unclear. Trimming took off 4 bases at V and 6 bases at J, with 9 bases between the two ends. The V gene's germline CDR1 is SGHTA and CDR2 FQGNSA. The CDR3 has 13 amino acids. CDR3 in amino acids: CASSWLGPGELFF. The CDR3 nucleotides are TGTGCCAGCAGCTGGCTAGGTCCCGGGGAGCTGTTTTTT.

J is TRBJ1-2 and V is TRBV6-6; D not resolved. Germline CDR1 MNHNY, CDR2 SVGAGI (reference sequence). This CDR3 spans 12 amino acids. V was shortened by 0 bases and J by 8 bases, with 7 bases between the two germline ends. The CDR3 spells CASSYSPGGYTF. The CDR3 DNA reads TGTGCCAGCAGTTACTCCCCGGGGGGCTACACCTTC.

The rearrangement uses TRBV5-1 and TRBJ2-1; 9 bases align to TRBD1. Germline V gene lookup returns CDR1 SGHRS and CDR2 YFSETQ. The CDR3 extends over 15 amino acids. V was clipped by 4 bases and J by 7 bases; unmatched bases: 9. The CDR3 DNA reads TGCGCCAGCAGCCTACTGGGACAGGGTACGAATGAGCAGTTCTTC. Its protein is CASSLLGQGTNEQFF.

The J gene is TRBJ2-7, the V gene TRBV4-2; D call uncertain. Deletions cut 4 bases from V and 3 bases from J, with 10 bases between. The CDR3 contains 13 residues. Germline assignment: CDR1 LGHNA and CDR2 YNFKEQ. CDR3 protein: CASSPRVGYEQYF. CDR3 bases: TGTGCCAGCAGCCCTCGTGTTGGCTACGAGCAGTACTTC.

The chain links TRBV12-3 or TRBV12-4 to TRBJ2-1, with D possibly matching TRBD2 (5 bases). This CDR3 has 17 amino acids. V lost 7 bases and J lost 7, with 26 bases in between. The CDR3 reads CASTHFGDPVRRNEQFF. CDR3 in DNA: TGTGCCAGCACCCACTTTGGGGATCCGGTAAGGAGGAATGAGCAGTTCTTC.

For this clonotype: Sequence at one end of the junction differs from germline and may be a read error. The J gene is TRBJ2-3, the V gene TRBV5-1, with TRBD1 matching 9 bases. Germline CDR1 SGHRS, CDR2 YFSETQ. This CDR3 is built from 12 residues. The CDR3 loop is CASSLEGQGLNF. In DNA, the CDR3 is TGCGCCAGCAGCTTGGAGGGACAGGGTCTTAATTTT.